What follows are 13 T cell receptor beta chains derived from one specimen sequenced in a study of OX40 agonist ivuxolimab in advanced cancers. The library was made by the immunoSEQ multiplex PCR assay. The table was pulled from immuneACCESS by TCRdb, which kept in-frame rearrangements only. Such tables lose some clones; where checked, under half of the loss comes from unresolved V genes, and the rest has no known cause. Counted in this sample were 85,000 to 130,000 clones; 90% of them appeared once. 0.31% of the sample lies in the top ten. The material was CD4+ or CD8+ T cells sorted from blood, obtained in a trial of the OX40 agonist ivuxolimab. Source of these receptors: an adult with an advanced solid tumor such as melanoma, head and neck, liver or kidney cancer.

V gene TRBV5-4 combines with J gene TRBJ2-2, with D perhaps TRBD2 (6 bases). V lost 1 base and J lost 8, with 9 bases in between. Germline V gene lookup returns CDR1 SGHNT and CDR2 YYREEE (reference sequence). This CDR3 has 13 residues. DNA for the CDR3: TGTGCCAGCAGCTTGCTAGCGTCAGGGGAGCTGTTTTTT. This encodes CASSLLASGELFF. Full variable domain (missing parts from reference TRBV5-4 and TRBJ2-2): ETGVTQSPTHLIKTRGQQVTLRCSSQSGHNTVSWYQQALGQGPQFIFQYYREEENGRGNFPPRFSGLQFPNYSSELNVNALELDDSALYLCASSLLASGELFFGEGSRLTVL.

This clone was recorded once. The J gene is TRBJ2-2, the V gene TRBV19; D not resolved. The germline CDR1 and CDR2 sequences are LNHDA and SQIVND (reference sequence). This CDR3 contains 15 residues. V was clipped by 3 bases and J by 1 base, with 9 bases between them. In DNA, the CDR3 is TGTGCCAGTAGTATCCCCCAGATGAACACCGGGGAGCTGTTTTTT. Its protein is CASSIPQMNTGELFF.

This clone has just a few counts. The chain is built from TRBV5-1 and TRBJ2-3, with 10 nucleotides matching TRBD2. Germline assignment: CDR1 SGHRS and CDR2 YFSETQ. The CDR3 runs to 16 residues. V shed 2 bases, J shed 3 bases, and the junction held 6 bases outside the gene matches. CDR3 protein: CASSFKLAGTTDTQYF. The CDR3 region has the DNA TGCGCCAGCAGCTTCAAACTAGCGGGAACGACAGATACGCAGTATTTT.

The rearrangement joins TRBV6-1 to TRBJ2-1, with 10 nucleotides matching TRBD2. Germline V gives CDR1 MNHNS, CDR2 SASEGT. Losses at the gene ends were 6 bases for V and 4 bases for J; bases not matched to a gene: 3. CDR3 length: 14 residues. CDR3 amino acids: CASSRAGGYNEQFF. DNA for the CDR3: TGTGCCAGCAGCAGAGCGGGAGGGTACAATGAGCAGTTCTTC.

Only one count was recorded for this clone. The CDR3 sequence is CASSFYGGRAYNEQFF. Written as DNA, the CDR3 is TGTGCCAGCAGCTTTTATGGCGGGAGGGCCTACAATGAGCAGTTCTTC. The chain couples TRBV11-2 to TRBJ2-1, with TRBD2 identical over 9 bases. This CDR3 spans 16 amino acids. The V segment lost 3 bases and the J segment 2 bases; nucleotides outside the gene matches: 5. Germline V CDR1 and CDR2: SGHAT, FQNNGV.

Written as DNA, the CDR3 is TGTGCCAGCAGCCCCGGGACTAGCGGGAGAATCGATACGCAGTATTTT. Its protein product is CASSPGTSGRIDTQYF. The chain uses TRBV11-1 and TRBJ2-3, with 14 bases identical to TRBD2. V lost 5 bases, J lost 6 bases, and 7 bases stayed unmatched. Germline lookup yields CDR1 SGHAT and CDR2 FQDESV (reference sequence). The length of the CDR3 is 16 residues.

V is TRBV18 and J is TRBJ2-2; TRBD2 agrees at 9 bases. The length of the CDR3 is 17 residues. Germline V gene lookup returns CDR1 KGHSH and CDR2 LQKENI. Trimming removed 2 bases from V and 1 base from J; junction bases left unmatched: 5. CDR3 DNA sequence: TGTGCCAGCTCACCATCGACTAGCGGACTGAACACCGGGGAGCTGTTTTTT. This sequence encodes CASSPSTSGLNTGELFF.

V usage is TRBV6-1 and J usage is TRBJ1-2; no clear D. The CDR3 contains 12 residues. CDR1 and CDR2 (germline): MNHNS, SASEGT. V lost 7 bases and J lost 7, with 13 bases in between. As DNA, the CDR3 is TGTGCCAGCATATTAGGATCAGTTGGCTACACCTTC. It specifies CASILGSVGYTF.

The chain couples TRBV5-1 to TRBJ2-7; D gene unclear. Germline V gene sequence: CDR1 SGHRS, CDR2 YFSETQ. V was trimmed by 5 bases and J by 3 bases, leaving 21 bases between them. The length of the CDR3 is 16 residues. The CDR3 here is CASRAQSVAVDYEQYF. The CDR3 DNA follows: TGCGCCAGCAGGGCACAGTCTGTCGCGGTTGACTACGAGCAGTACTTC. The complete variable domain, with remaining parts taken from reference TRBV5-1 and TRBJ2-7, reads KAGVTQTPRYLIKTRGQQVTLSCSPISGHRSVSWYQQTPGQGLQFLFEYFSETQRNKGNFPGRFSGRQFSNSRSEMNVSTLELGDSALYLCASRAQSVAVDYEQYFGPGTRLTVT.

The chain has TRBV10-3 and TRBJ2-3; TRBD2 matches at 10 bases. Germline CDR1 is ENHRY and CDR2 is SYGVKD. Germline trimming cut 2 bases from V and 1 base from J; bases unmatched to any gene: 3. This CDR3 comprises 16 residues. The CDR3 spells CAISEGGTSGTDTQYF. Written as DNA, the CDR3 is TGTGCCATCAGTGAGGGGGGGACTAGCGGCACAGATACGCAGTATTTT.

The chain recombines TRBV7-3 with TRBJ2-5; 14 positions match TRBD2. The J call may be in error: the DNA end matches TRBJ2-7 better. CDR3 length: 16 amino acids. Germline CDR1 SGHTA, CDR2 FQGTGA. CDR3: CASSLTGLAGVNEQYF. The CDR3 bases are TGTGCCAGCAGCTTAACGGGACTAGCGGGAGTAAACGAGCAGTACTTC.

The chain uses TRBV28 and TRBJ1-6; no reliable D call. Germline CDR1 is MDHEN and CDR2 is SYDVKM. This CDR3 is built from 15 residues. Between the trimmed V and J ends, which lost 5 bases and 4 bases, there was a span of 12 bases. Here the CDR3 reads CASSHQRFYNSPLHF. In nucleotides, the CDR3 is TGTGCCAGCAGTCACCAAAGGTTTTATAATTCACCCCTCCACTTT.

The chain recombines TRBV2 with TRBJ2-3; 11 bases fit TRBD2. The CDR3 runs 15 residues. Trimming removed 5 bases from V and 6 bases from J; junction bases left unmatched: 7. CDR1 SNHLY and CDR2 FYNNEI come from the germline V gene. The CDR3 sequence: CASSKRLAGTDTQYF. For the CDR3, the DNA is TGTGCCAGCAGTAAAAGACTAGCGGGAACTGATACGCAGTATTTT.